This T cell receptor (beta chain) was identified during a study of T cells in narcolepsy. Turning to the study itself: Healthy controls were enrolled alongside patients with narcolepsy type 1 or type 2.

This CDR3 has 13 amino acids. Germline V gene data show CDR1 as SGHNT and CDR2 as YENEEA. Trimming took 5 bases from V and 2 from J, leaving 9 bases between them. Study conclusions and caveats: Autoreactive HCRT-specific and TRIB2-specific clonotypes were marked in same-patient CSF-versus-blood CD4+ comparisons. Healthy controls reportedly lacked the autoreactive clonotypes serially found in patients' blood. No autoreactive T cell clone sequences appeared in some memory CD4+ repertoires.

With respect to this clone: Its antigen remains unknown.

The assay was immunoSEQ multiplex PCR, and TCRdb's table has in-frame clones only and misses some. Here the sample spans around 35,000 clones, about 81% being singletons. Sequenced: CD45RA- memory CD4+ T cells from PBMCs. The receptor's source is a human donor with narcolepsy. The chain recombines TRBV11-3 with TRBJ1-1, with D unclear. This chain's CDR3 is CASSILDNTEAFF. CDR3 nucleotides: TGTGCCAGCAGCATACTAGACAACACTGAAGCTTTCTTT.